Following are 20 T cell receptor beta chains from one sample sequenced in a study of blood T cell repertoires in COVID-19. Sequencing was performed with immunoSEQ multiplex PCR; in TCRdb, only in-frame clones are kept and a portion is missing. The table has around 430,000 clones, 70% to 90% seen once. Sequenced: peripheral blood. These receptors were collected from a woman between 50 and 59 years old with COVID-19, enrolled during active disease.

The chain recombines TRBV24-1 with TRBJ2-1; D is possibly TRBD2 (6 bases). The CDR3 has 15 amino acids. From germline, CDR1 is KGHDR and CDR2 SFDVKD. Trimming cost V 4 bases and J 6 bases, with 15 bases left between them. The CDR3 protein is CATSDLPRGSNEQFF. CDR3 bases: TGTGCCACCAGTGACCTCCCCCGGGGGAGCAATGAGCAGTTCTTC.

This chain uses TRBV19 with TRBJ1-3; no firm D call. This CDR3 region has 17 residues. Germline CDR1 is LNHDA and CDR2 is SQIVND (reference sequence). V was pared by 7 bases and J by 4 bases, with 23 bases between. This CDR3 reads CASKYNPTQTPGNTIYF. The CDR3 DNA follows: TGTGCCAGTAAATACAATCCGACTCAGACTCCGGGAAACACCATATATTTT.

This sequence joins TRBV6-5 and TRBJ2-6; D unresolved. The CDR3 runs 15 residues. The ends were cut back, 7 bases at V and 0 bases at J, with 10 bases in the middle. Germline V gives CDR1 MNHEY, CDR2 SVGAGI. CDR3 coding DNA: TGTGCCAGCAATCCGGGTGACTCTGGGGCCAACGTCCTGACTTTC. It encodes CASNPGDSGANVLTF.

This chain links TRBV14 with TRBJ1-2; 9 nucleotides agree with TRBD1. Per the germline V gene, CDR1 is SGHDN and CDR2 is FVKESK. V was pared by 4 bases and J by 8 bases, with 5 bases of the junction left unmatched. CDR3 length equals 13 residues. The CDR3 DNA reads TGTGCCAGCAGCCCACAGGGGGCGGAGGGCTACACCTTC. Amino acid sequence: CASSPQGAEGYTF.

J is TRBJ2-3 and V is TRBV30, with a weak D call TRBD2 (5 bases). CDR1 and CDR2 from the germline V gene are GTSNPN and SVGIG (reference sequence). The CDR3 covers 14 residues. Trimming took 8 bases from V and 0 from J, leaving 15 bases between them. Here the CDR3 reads CALLRGASTDTQYF. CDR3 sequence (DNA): TGTGCCCTTCTCCGGGGTGCTAGCACAGATACGCAGTATTTT.

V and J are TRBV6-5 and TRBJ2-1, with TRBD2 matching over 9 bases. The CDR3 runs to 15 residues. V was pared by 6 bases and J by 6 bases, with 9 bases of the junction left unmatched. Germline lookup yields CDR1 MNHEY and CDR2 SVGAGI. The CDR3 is CASRAAGGSGNEQFF. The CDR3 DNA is TGTGCCAGCAGAGCTGCGGGGGGGTCGGGCAATGAGCAGTTCTTC.

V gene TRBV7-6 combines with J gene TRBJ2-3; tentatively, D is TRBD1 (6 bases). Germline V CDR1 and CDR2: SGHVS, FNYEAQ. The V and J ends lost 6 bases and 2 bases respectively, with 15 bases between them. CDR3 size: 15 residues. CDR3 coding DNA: TGTGCCAGCAGACCTGGACAGCCGTACACAGATACGCAGTATTTT. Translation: CASRPGQPYTDTQYF.

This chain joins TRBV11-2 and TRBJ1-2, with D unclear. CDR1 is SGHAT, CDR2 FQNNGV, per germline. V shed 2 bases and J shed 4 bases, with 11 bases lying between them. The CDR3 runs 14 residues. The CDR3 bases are TGTGCCAGCAGCTTATCCGGGGTAGTCTATGGCTACACCTTC. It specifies CASSLSGVVYGYTF.

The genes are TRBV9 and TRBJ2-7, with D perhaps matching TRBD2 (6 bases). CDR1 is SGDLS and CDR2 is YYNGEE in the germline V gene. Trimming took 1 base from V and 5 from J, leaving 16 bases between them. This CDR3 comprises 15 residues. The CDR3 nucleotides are TGTGCCAGCAGCGTAAGGGGAGGTGCGGGGAACGAGCAGTACTTC. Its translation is CASSVRGGAGNEQYF.

DNA of the CDR3: TGTGCCAGCTCGGGGGGGAACACCATATATTTT. This encodes CASSGGNTIYF. J is TRBJ1-3 and V is TRBV5-6, with D perhaps matching TRBD1 (5 bases). The CDR3 runs 11 residues. Trimming took 7 bases from V and 7 from J, leaving 9 bases between them. Germline V gene sequence: CDR1 SGHDT, CDR2 YYEEEE.

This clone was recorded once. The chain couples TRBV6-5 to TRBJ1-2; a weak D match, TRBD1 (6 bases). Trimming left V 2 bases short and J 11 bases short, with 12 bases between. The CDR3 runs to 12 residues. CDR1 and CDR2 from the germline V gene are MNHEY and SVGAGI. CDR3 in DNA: TGTGCCAGCAGTTACCGGGGGGCTGGGTACACCTTC. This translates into CASSYRGAGYTF.

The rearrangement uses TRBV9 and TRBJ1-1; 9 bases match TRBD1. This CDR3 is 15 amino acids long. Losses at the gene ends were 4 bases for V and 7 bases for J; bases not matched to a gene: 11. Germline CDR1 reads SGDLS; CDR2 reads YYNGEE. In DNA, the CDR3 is TGTGCCAGCAGCCCTCGTCCCGGGACAGGGTTTGAAGCTTTCTTT. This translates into CASSPRPGTGFEAFF.

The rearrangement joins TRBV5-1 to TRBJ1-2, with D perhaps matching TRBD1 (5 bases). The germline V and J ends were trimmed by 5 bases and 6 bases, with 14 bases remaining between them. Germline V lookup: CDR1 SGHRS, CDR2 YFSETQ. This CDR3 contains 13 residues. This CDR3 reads CASSKEGGDGYTF. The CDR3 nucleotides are TGCGCCAGCAGTAAGGAGGGAGGGGATGGCTACACCTTC.

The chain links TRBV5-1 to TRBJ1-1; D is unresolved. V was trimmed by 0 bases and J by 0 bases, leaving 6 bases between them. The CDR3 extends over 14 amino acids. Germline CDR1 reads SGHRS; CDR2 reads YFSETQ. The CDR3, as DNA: TGCGCCAGCAGCTTGGCAAGCTTGAACACTGAAGCTTTCTTT. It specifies CASSLASLNTEAFF.

The CDR3 coding sequence is TGTGCCAGCAGCCAAACCAGGGGTCCTGAAGCTTTCTTT. This sequence encodes CASSQTRGPEAFF. The genes are TRBV3-1 (or the pseudogene TRBV3-2) and TRBJ1-1, with D possibly being TRBD1 (6 bases). V was shortened by 2 bases and J by 6 bases, with 10 bases between the two germline ends. CDR1 and CDR2 (germline): LGHDT, YNNKEL (reference sequence). The CDR3 is 13 residues long.

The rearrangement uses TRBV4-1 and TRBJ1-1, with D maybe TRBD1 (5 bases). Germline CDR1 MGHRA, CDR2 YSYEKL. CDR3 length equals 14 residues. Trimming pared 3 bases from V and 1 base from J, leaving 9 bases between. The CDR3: CASSHRVTNTEAFF. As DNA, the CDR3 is TGCGCCAGCAGCCACAGGGTGACGAACACTGAAGCTTTCTTT.

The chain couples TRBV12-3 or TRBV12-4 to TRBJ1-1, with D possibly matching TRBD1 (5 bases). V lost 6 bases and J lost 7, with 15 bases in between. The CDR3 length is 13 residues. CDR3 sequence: CASSLGGAGEAFF. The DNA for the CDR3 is TGTGCCAGCAGCCTTGGAGGGGCGGGTGAAGCTTTCTTT.

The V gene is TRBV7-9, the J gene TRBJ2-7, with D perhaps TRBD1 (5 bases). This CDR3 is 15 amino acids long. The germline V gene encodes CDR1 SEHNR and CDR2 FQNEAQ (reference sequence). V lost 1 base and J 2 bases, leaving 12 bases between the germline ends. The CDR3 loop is CASSLVGARTYEQYF. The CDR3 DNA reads TGTGCCAGCAGCTTAGTTGGGGCCAGGACCTACGAGCAGTACTTC. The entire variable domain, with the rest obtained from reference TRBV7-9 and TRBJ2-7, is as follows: DTGVSQNPRHKITKRGQNVTFRCDPISEHNRLYWYRQTLGQGPEFLTYFQNEAQLEKSRLLSDRFSAERPKGSFSTLEIQRTEQGDSAMYLCASSLVGARTYEQYFGPGTRLTVT.

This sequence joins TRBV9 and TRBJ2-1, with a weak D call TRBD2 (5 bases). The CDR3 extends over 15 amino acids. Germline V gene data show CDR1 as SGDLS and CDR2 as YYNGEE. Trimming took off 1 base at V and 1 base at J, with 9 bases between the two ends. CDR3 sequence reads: CASSVSSGSYNEQFF. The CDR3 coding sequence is TGTGCCAGCAGCGTAAGCAGCGGATCCTACAATGAGCAGTTCTTC.

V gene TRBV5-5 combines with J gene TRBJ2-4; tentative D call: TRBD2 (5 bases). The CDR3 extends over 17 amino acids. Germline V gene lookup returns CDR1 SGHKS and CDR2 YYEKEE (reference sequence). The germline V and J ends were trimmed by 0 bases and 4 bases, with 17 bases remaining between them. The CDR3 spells CASSLGTAFSLKNIQYF. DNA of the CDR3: TGTGCCAGCAGCTTGGGGACTGCCTTTTCCTTAAAAAACATTCAGTACTTC.